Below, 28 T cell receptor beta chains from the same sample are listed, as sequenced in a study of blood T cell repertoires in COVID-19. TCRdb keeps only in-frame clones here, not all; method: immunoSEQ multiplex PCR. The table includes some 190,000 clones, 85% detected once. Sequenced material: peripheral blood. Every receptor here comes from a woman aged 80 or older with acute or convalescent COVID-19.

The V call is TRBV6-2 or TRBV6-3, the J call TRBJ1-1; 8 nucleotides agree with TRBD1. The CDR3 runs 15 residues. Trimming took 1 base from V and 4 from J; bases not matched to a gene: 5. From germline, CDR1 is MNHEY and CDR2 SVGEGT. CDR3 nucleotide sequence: TGTGCCAGCAGTTACTGGGGCAGGGGGCTCACTGAAGCTTTCTTT. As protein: CASSYWGRGLTEAFF.

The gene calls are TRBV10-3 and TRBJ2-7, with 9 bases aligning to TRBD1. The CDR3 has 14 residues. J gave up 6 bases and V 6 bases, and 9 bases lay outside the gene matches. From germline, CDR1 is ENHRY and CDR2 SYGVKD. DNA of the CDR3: TGTGCCATCAGCCGGGACAGGGATGTTGCCGAGCAGTACTTC. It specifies CAISRDRDVAEQYF.

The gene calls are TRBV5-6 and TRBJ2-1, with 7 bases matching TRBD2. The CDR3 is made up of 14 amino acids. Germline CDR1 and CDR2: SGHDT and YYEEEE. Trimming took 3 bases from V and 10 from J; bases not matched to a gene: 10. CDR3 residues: CASSSGLPAREQFF. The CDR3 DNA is TGTGCCAGCAGCTCGGGACTACCCGCTCGGGAGCAGTTCTTC.

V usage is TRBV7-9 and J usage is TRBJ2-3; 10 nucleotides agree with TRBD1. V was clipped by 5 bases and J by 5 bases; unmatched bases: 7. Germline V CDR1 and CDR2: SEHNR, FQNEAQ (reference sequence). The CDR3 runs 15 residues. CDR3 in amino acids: CASSLGQGGIDTQYF. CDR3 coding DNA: TGTGCCAGCAGCCTCGGACAGGGGGGGATAGATACGCAGTATTTT.

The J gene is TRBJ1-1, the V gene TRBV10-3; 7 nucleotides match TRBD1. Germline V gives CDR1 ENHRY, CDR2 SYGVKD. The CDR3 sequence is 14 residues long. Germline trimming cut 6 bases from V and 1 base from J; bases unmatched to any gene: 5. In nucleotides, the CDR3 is TGTGCCATCAGCCTAGGGACAGCGAACACTGAAGCTTTCTTT. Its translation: CAISLGTANTEAFF.

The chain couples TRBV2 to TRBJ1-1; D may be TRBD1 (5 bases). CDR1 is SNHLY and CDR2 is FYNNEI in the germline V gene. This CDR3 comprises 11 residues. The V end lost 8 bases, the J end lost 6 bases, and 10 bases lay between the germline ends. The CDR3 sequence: CASGGAAEAFF. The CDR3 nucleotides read TGTGCCAGCGGAGGGGCGGCTGAAGCTTTCTTT.

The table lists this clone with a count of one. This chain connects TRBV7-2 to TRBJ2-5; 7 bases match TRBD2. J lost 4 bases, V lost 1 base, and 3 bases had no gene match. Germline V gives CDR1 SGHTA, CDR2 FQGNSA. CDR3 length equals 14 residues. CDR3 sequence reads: CASSLDRLAETQYF. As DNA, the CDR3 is TGTGCCAGCAGCTTAGACAGACTAGCAGAGACCCAGTACTTC.

The CDR3 DNA sequence: TGTGCCAGCAGCTTCTTAGCGGGACCCGGGGAGACCCAGTACTTC. Amino acids: CASSFLAGPGETQYF. The chain couples TRBV11-2 to TRBJ2-5; 8 bases agree with TRBD2. CDR3 length: 15 amino acids. J gave up 5 bases and V 3 bases, and 8 bases lay outside the gene matches. Looked up from germline, CDR1 is SGHAT and CDR2 is FQNNGV.

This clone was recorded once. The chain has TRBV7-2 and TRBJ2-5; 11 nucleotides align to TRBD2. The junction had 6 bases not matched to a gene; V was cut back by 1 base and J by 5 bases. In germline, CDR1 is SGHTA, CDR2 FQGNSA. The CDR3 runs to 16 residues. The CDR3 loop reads CASSLVVAGGRETQYF. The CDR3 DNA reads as TGTGCCAGCAGCTTAGTGGTAGCGGGAGGGCGGGAGACCCAGTACTTC.

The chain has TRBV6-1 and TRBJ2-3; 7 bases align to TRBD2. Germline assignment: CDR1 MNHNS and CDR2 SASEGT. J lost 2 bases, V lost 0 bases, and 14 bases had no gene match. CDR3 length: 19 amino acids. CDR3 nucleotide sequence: TGTGCCAGCAGTGAAGCGCTTCTATTTGCGGGAGATGACACAGATACGCAGTATTTT. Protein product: CASSEALLFAGDDTDTQYF.

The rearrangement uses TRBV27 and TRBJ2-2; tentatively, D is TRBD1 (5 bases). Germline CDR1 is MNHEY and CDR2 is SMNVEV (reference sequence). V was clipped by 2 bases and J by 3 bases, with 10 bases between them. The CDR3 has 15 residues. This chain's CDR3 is CASSLHQGYTGELFF. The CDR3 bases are TGTGCCAGCAGTTTACATCAGGGATACACCGGGGAGCTGTTTTTT.

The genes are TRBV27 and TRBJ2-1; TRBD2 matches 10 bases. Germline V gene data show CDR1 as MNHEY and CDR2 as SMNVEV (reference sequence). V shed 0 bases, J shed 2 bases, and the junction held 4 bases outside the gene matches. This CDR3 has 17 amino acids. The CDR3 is CASSLSVSGRAYNEQFF. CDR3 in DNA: TGTGCCAGCAGTTTATCCGTAAGCGGGAGGGCCTACAATGAGCAGTTCTTC.

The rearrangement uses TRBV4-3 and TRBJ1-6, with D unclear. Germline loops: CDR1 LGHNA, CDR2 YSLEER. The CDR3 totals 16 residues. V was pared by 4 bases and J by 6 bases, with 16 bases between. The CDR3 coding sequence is TGCGCCAGCAGCCCCCAGTCCACCCCCCTTAATTCACCCCTCCACTTT. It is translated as CASSPQSTPLNSPLHF.

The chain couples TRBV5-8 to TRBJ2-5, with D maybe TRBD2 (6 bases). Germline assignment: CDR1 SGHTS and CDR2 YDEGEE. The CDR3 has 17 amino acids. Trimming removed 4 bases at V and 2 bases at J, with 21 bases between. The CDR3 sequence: CASSPGLGGRAQETQYF. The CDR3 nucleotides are TGTGCCAGCAGCCCCGGCCTGGGGGGTCGAGCTCAAGAGACCCAGTACTTC.

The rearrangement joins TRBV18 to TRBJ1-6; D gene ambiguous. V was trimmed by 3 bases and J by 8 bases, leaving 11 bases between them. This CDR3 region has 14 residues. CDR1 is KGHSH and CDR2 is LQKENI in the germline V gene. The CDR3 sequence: CASSPSTVDSPLHF. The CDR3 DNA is TGTGCCAGCTCACCCAGCACAGTTGATTCACCCCTCCACTTT.

The CDR3 coding sequence is TGTGCCAGCAGTTTTCGGGGACAGGGGGGAGAGACCCAGTACTTC. This codes for CASSFRGQGGETQYF. This chain connects TRBV28 to TRBJ2-5, with 11 nucleotides matching TRBD1. Germline V lookup: CDR1 MDHEN, CDR2 SYDVKM. J lost 4 bases, V lost 3 bases, and 4 bases had no gene match. The CDR3 consists of 15 residues.

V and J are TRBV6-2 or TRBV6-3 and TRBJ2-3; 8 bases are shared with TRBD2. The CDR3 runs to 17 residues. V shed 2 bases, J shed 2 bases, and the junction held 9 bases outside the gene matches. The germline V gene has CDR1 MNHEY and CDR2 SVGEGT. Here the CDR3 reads CASSYPPLAGPTDTQYF. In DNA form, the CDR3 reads TGTGCCAGCAGTTACCCTCCCTTAGCGGGACCCACAGATACGCAGTATTTT.

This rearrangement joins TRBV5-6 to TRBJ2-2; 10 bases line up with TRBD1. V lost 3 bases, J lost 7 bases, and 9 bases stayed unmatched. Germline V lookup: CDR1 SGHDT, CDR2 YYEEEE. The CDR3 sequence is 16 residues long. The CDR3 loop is CASSWAGTGDHGELFF. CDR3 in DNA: TGTGCCAGCAGCTGGGCTGGGACAGGGGATCACGGGGAGCTGTTTTTT.

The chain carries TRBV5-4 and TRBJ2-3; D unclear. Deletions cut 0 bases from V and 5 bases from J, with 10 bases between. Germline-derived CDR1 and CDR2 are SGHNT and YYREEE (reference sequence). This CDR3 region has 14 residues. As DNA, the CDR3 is TGTGCCAGCAGCTTGGGTCCACAAGAAGATACGCAGTATTTT. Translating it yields CASSLGPQEDTQYF.

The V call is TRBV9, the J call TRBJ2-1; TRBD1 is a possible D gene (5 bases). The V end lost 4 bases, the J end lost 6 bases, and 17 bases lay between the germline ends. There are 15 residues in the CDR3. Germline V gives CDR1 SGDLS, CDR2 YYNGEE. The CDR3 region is CASSQGNSRANEQFF. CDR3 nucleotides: TGTGCCAGCAGCCAAGGGAACTCCAGGGCCAATGAGCAGTTCTTC.

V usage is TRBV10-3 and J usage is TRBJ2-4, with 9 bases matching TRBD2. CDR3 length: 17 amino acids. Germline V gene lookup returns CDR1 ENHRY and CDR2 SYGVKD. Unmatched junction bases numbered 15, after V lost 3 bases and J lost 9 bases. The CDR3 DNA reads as TGTGCCATCAGTGATTCCGAGAGTAGCGGGAGAATTGGCATTCAGTACTTC. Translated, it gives CAISDSESSGRIGIQYF.

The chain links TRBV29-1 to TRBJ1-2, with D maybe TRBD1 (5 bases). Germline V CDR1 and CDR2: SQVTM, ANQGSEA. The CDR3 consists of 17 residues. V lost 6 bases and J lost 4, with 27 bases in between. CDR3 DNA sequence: TGCAGCGTGTTAGAGACCGGGGGACCACACGGAGGCTATGGCTACACCTTC. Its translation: CSVLETGGPHGGYGYTF.

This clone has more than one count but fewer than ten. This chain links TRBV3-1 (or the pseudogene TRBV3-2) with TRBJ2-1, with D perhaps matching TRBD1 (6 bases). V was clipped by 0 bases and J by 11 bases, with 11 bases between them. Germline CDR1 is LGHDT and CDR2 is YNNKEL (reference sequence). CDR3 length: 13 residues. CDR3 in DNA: TGTGCCAGCAGCCAAGATTACAGGGCTCAGCAGTTCTTC. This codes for CASSQDYRAQQFF.

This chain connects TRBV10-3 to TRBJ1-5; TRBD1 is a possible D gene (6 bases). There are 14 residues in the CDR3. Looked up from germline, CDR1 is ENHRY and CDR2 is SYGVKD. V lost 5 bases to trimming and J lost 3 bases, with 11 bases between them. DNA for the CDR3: TGTGCCATCAGTAGACAGGACAACAATCAGCCCCAGCATTTT. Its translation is CAISRQDNNQPQHF.

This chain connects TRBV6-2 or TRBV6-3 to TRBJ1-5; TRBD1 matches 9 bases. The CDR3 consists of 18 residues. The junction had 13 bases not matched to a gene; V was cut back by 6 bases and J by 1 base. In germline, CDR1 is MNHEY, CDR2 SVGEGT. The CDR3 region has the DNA TGTGCCAGCAGCCAGGGGACAGGGAGAAGTGGGAGCAATCAGCCCCAGCATTTT. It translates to CASSQGTGRSGSNQPQHF.

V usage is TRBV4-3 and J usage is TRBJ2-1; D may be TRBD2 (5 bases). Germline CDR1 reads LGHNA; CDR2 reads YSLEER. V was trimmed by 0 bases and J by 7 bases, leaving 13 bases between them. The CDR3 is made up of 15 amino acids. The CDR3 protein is CASSQDETGWNEQFF. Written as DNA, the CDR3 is TGCGCCAGCAGCCAAGACGAAACGGGATGGAATGAGCAGTTCTTC.

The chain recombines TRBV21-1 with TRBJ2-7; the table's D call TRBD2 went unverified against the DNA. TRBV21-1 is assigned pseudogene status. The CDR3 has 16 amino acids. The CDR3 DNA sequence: TGTGCCAGCAGCACCGACGGGACTAGCGATTCCTACGAGCAGTACTTC. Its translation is CASSTDGTSDSYEQYF.

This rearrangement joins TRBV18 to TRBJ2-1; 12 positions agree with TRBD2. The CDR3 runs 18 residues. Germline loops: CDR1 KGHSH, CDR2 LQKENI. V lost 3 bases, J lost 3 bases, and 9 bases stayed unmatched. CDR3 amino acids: CASSPARTSGTNYNEQFF. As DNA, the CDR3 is TGTGCCAGCTCACCCGCCAGGACTAGCGGGACCAACTACAATGAGCAGTTCTTC.